These 3 T cell receptor beta chains were all obtained from the same sample, sequenced in a study of Ad26.COV2.S vaccination and SARS-CoV-2 variants listed by TCRdb under 2021. Taken with the paper, the label for treatment or condition translates to: about 20 received Ad26.COV2.S at low or high dose, single or two shots; about 5 received placebo; per-sample allocation not given. Repertoires of vaccine and placebo recipients were sequenced from samples taken on day 63 after the first injection. The protocol used for the library was the immunoSEQ multiplex PCR assay. What TCRdb holds here is the immuneACCESS table cut down to in-frame rearrangements. Part of the clones is not present; checked against another copy, under half of the missing clones reflect an unresolved V gene, and the others are unexplained. Counted in this sample were 300,000 to 400,000 clones; around 90% of them appeared once. The ten largest make up 3.4% of the sample.

Sequences were derived from peripheral blood, sampled in a trial of Ad26.COV2.S vaccine versus placebo. The origin of the receptors is a person between 18 and 60 years old who received the Ad26.COV2.S COVID-19 vaccine or a placebo.

The genes are TRBV7-3 and TRBJ2-7, with D possibly TRBD2 on 6 matching bases. The CDR3 contains 14 residues. The germline V gene encodes CDR1 SGHTA and CDR2 FQGTGA. V shed 2 bases and J shed 3 bases, with 11 bases lying between them. The CDR3 sequence: CASSLGGTGYEQYF. In DNA, the CDR3 is TGTGCCAGCAGCTTAGGGGGGACGGGCTACGAGCAGTACTTC. The full variable domain, completed using reference TRBV7-3 and TRBJ2-7, is GAGVSQTPSNKVTEKGKYVELRCDPISGHTALYWYRQSLGQGPEFLIYFQGTGAADDSGLPNDRFFAVRPEGSVSTLKIQRTERGDSAVYLCASSLGGTGYEQYFGPGTRLTVT.

The CDR3 region has the DNA TGTGCCAGCAGTTTAGCCCTCCTTTATGGCTACACCTTC. Its translation: CASSLALLYGYTF. The V call is TRBV28, the J call TRBJ1-2; D is uncertain. The V gene lost 2 bases and the J gene lost 5 bases, with 9 bases spanning the gap. The CDR3 consists of 13 residues. In germline, CDR1 is MDHEN, CDR2 SYDVKM.

CDR3 region: CASSAHPDRGRTEAFF. The CDR3 coding sequence is TGTGCCAGTAGTGCCCACCCGGACAGGGGTAGGACTGAAGCTTTCTTT. The rearrangement links TRBV19 to TRBJ1-1; 9 positions match TRBD1. The CDR3 extends over 16 amino acids. J gave up 5 bases and V 5 bases, and 12 bases lay outside the gene matches. Looked up from germline, CDR1 is LNHDA and CDR2 is SQIVND (reference sequence).